A selection of T cell receptor beta chains follows, all from one sample in a study of regulatory T cells in long-lasting Graves disease. TCRdb reanalysed the multiplex PCR reads using MiXCR and keeps one entry per CDR3 protein. The repertoire holds fewer than 400,000 distinct CDR3 sequences, under 25% seen once, with around 20% in the top ten. Material: peripheral blood mononuclear cells (PBMCs), obtained when the disease was refractory, from a patient treated with antithyroid drugs. Source of these receptors: a female donor with Graves disease. Each CDR3 is given with its conserved first and last residue. D genes are given only for firm matches. Only some rows state a clone size, as once, few, many or a class for expanded clones.

D gene: NA; clone size: few; J gene: TRBJ1-1; V gene: TRBV27; CDR3 protein: CASSLARTNTEAFF; CDR3 DNA: TGTGCCAGCAGTTTAGCTAGAACCAACACTGAAGCTTTCTTT
D gene: NA; clone size: NA; J gene: TRBJ2-7; V gene: TRBV7-2; CDR3 protein: CASSLDHAYEQYF; CDR3 DNA: TGTGCCAGCAGCTTAGACCACGCGTACGAGCAGTACTTC
D gene: TRBD1; clone size: few; J gene: TRBJ2-5; V gene: TRBV20-1; CDR3 protein: CSARGQAGFRETQYF; CDR3 DNA: TGCAGTGCTAGGGGACAGGCGGGATTTCGGGAGACCCAGTACTTC
D gene: NA; clone size: many; J gene: TRBJ2-7; V gene: TRBV2; CDR3 protein: CASSYNGGRLYEQYF; CDR3 DNA: TGTGCCAGCAGTTACAATGGGGGGCGTCTCTACGAGCAGTACTTC
D gene: NA; clone size: few; J gene: TRBJ1-1; V gene: TRBV30; CDR3 protein: CAWSVPGMNTEAFF; CDR3 DNA: TGTGCCTGGAGTGTACCCGGTATGAACACTGAAGCTTTCTTT
D gene: TRBD2; clone size: NA; J gene: TRBJ2-7; V gene: TRBV7-9; CDR3 protein: CASSPPGPGRGEGEQYF; CDR3 DNA: TGTGCCAGCAGCCCACCGGGACCCGGACGGGGGGAAGGCGAGCAGTACTTC
D gene: TRBD2; clone size: NA; J gene: TRBJ2-7; V gene: TRBV6-1; CDR3 protein: CASAKLGSASGTYEQYF; CDR3 DNA: TGTGCCAGCGCAAAACTAGGGTCTGCTAGCGGAACCTACGAGCAGTACTTC
D gene: TRBD1; clone size: many; J gene: TRBJ2-4; V gene: TRBV11-2; CDR3 protein: CASSLDDFGTGGNIQYF; CDR3 DNA: TGTGCCAGCAGCTTAGATGATTTCGGGACAGGGGGAAACATTCAGTACTTC
D gene: NA; clone size: few; J gene: TRBJ1-5; V gene: TRBV6-2/TRBV6-3; CDR3 protein: CASQSATAQSFSPQHF; CDR3 DNA: TGTGCCAGCCAATCAGCGACTGCCCAATCATTCTCGCCCCAGCATTTT
D gene: NA; clone size: many; J gene: TRBJ1-1; V gene: TRBV6-1; CDR3 protein: CASSRPRTMNTEAFF; CDR3 DNA: TGTGCCAGCAGTAGACCGAGGACCATGAACACTGAAGCTTTCTTT
D gene: NA; clone size: many; J gene: TRBJ2-7; V gene: TRBV7-2; CDR3 protein: CASSRRPGPLEQYF; CDR3 DNA: TGTGCCAGCAGCCGGAGGCCGGGACCTCTCGAGCAGTACTTC
D gene: NA; clone size: NA; J gene: TRBJ2-7; V gene: TRBV28; CDR3 protein: CASSLWGLYEQYF; CDR3 DNA: TGTGCCAGCAGTTTATGGGGTCTCTACGAGCAGTACTTC
D gene: NA; clone size: few; J gene: TRBJ2-7; V gene: TRBV7-6; CDR3 protein: CASSLLGQSYEQYF; CDR3 DNA: TGTGCCAGCAGCTTATTAGGACAGTCCTACGAGCAGTACTTC
D gene: TRBD1; clone size: few; J gene: TRBJ2-2; V gene: TRBV29-1; CDR3 protein: CSVRQGIGELFF; CDR3 DNA: TGCAGCGTTCGACAGGGAATCGGGGAGCTGTTTTTT
D gene: NA; clone size: few; J gene: TRBJ2-7; V gene: TRBV12-3/TRBV12-4; CDR3 protein: CASSPRPGEQYF; CDR3 DNA: TGTGCCAGCAGTCCCCGGCCGGGTGAGCAGTACTTC
D gene: NA; clone size: NA; J gene: TRBJ2-7; V gene: TRBV3-1; CDR3 protein: CASSQDLGHATYEQYF; CDR3 DNA: TGTGCCAGCAGCCAAGATCTGGGACATGCTACCTACGAGCAGTACTTC
D gene: NA; clone size: many; J gene: TRBJ1-1; V gene: TRBV18; CDR3 protein: CASSPGTRNTEAFF; CDR3 DNA: TGTGCCAGCTCACCAGGGACAAGGAACACTGAAGCTTTCTTT
D gene: NA; clone size: many; J gene: TRBJ1-4; V gene: TRBV28; CDR3 protein: CASRAGGINEKLFF; CDR3 DNA: TGTGCCAGCCGAGCGGGCGGTATTAATGAAAAACTGTTTTTT
D gene: NA; clone size: many; J gene: TRBJ1-2; V gene: TRBV3-1; CDR3 protein: CASSDFSVGTTFSGYTF; CDR3 DNA: TGTGCCAGCAGCGACTTCAGTGTCGGGACTACCTTCTCTGGCTACACCTTC
D gene: NA; clone size: many; J gene: TRBJ2-7; V gene: TRBV2; CDR3 protein: CASSEMDYEQYF; CDR3 DNA: TGTGCCAGCAGTGAAATGGACTACGAGCAGTACTTC
D gene: NA; clone size: NA; J gene: TRBJ1-1; V gene: TRBV7-6; CDR3 protein: CASSKDMNTEAFF; CDR3 DNA: TGTGCCAGCAGCAAAGACATGAACACTGAAGCTTTCTTT
D gene: NA; clone size: many; J gene: TRBJ1-5; V gene: TRBV6-1; CDR3 protein: CASSEDRHPNQPQHF; CDR3 DNA: TGTGCCAGCAGTGAAGATCGACACCCTAATCAGCCCCAGCATTTT
D gene: TRBD1; clone size: NA; J gene: TRBJ1-1; V gene: TRBV18; CDR3 protein: CASSPFGTGGTEAFF; CDR3 DNA: TGTGCCAGCTCACCATTTGGGACAGGAGGGACTGAAGCTTTCTTT
D gene: NA; clone size: NA; J gene: TRBJ2-1; V gene: TRBV12-3/TRBV12-4; CDR3 protein: CASSTYSRGVNSYNEQFF; CDR3 DNA: TGTGCCAGCAGTACCTACAGTAGAGGGGTAAACTCCTACAATGAGCAGTTCTTC
D gene: NA; clone size: NA; J gene: TRBJ2-2; V gene: TRBV20-1; CDR3 protein: CSAPPVGNTGELFF; CDR3 DNA: TGCAGTGCACCTCCGGTAGGAAACACCGGGGAGCTGTTTTTT
D gene: NA; clone size: NA; J gene: TRBJ2-5; V gene: TRBV12-3/TRBV12-4; CDR3 protein: CASSLIGEQTQYF; CDR3 DNA: TGTGCCAGCAGTTTAATCGGGGAGCAGACCCAGTACTTC
D gene: NA; clone size: many; J gene: TRBJ1-1; V gene: TRBV11-1; CDR3 protein: CASSMTLGNTEAFF; CDR3 DNA: TGTGCCAGCAGCATGACCCTGGGAAACACTGAAGCTTTCTTT
D gene: NA; clone size: many; J gene: TRBJ1-1; V gene: TRBV9; CDR3 protein: CASSLGGDTEAFF; CDR3 DNA: TGTGCCAGCAGCCTTGGCGGGGACACTGAAGCTTTCTTT
D gene: NA; clone size: few; J gene: TRBJ2-7; V gene: TRBV30; CDR3 protein: CAWSEARDEQYF; CDR3 DNA: TGTGCCTGGAGTGAGGCCAGGGACGAGCAGTACTTC
D gene: NA; clone size: NA; J gene: TRBJ1-1; V gene: TRBV20-1; CDR3 protein: CSAKDRLNTEAFF; CDR3 DNA: TGCAGTGCTAAGGACAGATTGAACACTGAAGCTTTCTTT
D gene: NA; clone size: NA; J gene: TRBJ2-7; V gene: TRBV4-3; CDR3 protein: CASSQDRPVGRSYEQYF; CDR3 DNA: TGCGCCAGCAGCCAAGATAGGCCAGTTGGGCGCTCCTACGAGCAGTACTTC
D gene: NA; clone size: NA; J gene: TRBJ2-7; V gene: TRBV10-3; CDR3 protein: CATSVNYEQYF; CDR3 DNA: TGTGCCACCAGTGTAAACTACGAGCAGTACTTC
D gene: NA; clone size: many; J gene: TRBJ1-1; V gene: TRBV6-5; CDR3 protein: CASSYGGFTEAFF; CDR3 DNA: TGTGCCAGCAGTTACGGGGGTTTCACTGAAGCTTTCTTT
D gene: TRBD1; clone size: NA; J gene: TRBJ2-1; V gene: TRBV3-1; CDR3 protein: CASSQPGQGKIGEQFF; CDR3 DNA: TGTGCCAGCAGCCAACCGGGACAGGGAAAAATTGGCGAGCAGTTCTTC
D gene: NA; clone size: many; J gene: TRBJ2-6; V gene: TRBV5-1; CDR3 protein: CASSNQGTGANVLTF; CDR3 DNA: TGCGCCAGCAGCAACCAGGGTACTGGGGCCAACGTCCTGACTTTC
D gene: TRBD2; clone size: NA; J gene: TRBJ2-1; V gene: TRBV3-1; CDR3 protein: CASEGTSVYEQFF; CDR3 DNA: TGTGCCAGCGAAGGGACTAGTGTCTATGAGCAGTTCTTC
D gene: NA; clone size: NA; J gene: TRBJ1-4; V gene: TRBV7-2; CDR3 protein: CASGTPRTANEKLFF; CDR3 DNA: TGTGCCAGCGGGACGCCGAGAACAGCTAATGAAAAACTGTTTTTT
D gene: NA; clone size: NA; J gene: TRBJ2-2; V gene: TRBV6-1; CDR3 protein: CASSRPTGLAGELFF; CDR3 DNA: TGTGCCAGCAGTCGGCCGACCGGGTTAGCCGGGGAGCTGTTTTTT
D gene: NA; clone size: few; J gene: TRBJ1-6; V gene: TRBV5-1; CDR3 protein: CASSLFPEYNSPLHF; CDR3 DNA: TGCGCCAGCAGCTTGTTCCCGGAATATAATTCACCCCTCCACTTT
D gene: NA; clone size: NA; J gene: TRBJ2-7; V gene: TRBV5-1; CDR3 protein: CASSLSTSYEQYF; CDR3 DNA: TGCGCCAGCAGCTTGTCGACTAGCTACGAGCAGTACTTC
D gene: NA; clone size: NA; J gene: TRBJ2-2; V gene: TRBV7-9; CDR3 protein: CASSLEWAGELFF; CDR3 DNA: TGTGCCAGCAGCTTGGAGTGGGCCGGGGAGCTGTTTTTT
D gene: TRBD1; clone size: NA; J gene: TRBJ1-5; V gene: TRBV15; CDR3 protein: CATSRDRWDRGSNQPQHF; CDR3 DNA: TGTGCCACCAGCAGAGATAGGTGGGACAGGGGGAGCAATCAGCCCCAGCATTTT
D gene: NA; clone size: NA; J gene: TRBJ1-5; V gene: TRBV6-1; CDR3 protein: CASRLDSYSNQPQHF; CDR3 DNA: TGTGCCAGCAGACTGGACAGCTATAGCAATCAGCCCCAGCATTTT
D gene: NA; clone size: NA; J gene: TRBJ2-6; V gene: TRBV19; CDR3 protein: CASNIFAGSVNSGANVLTF; CDR3 DNA: TGTGCCAGTAATATTTTCGCGGGTAGCGTCAACTCTGGGGCCAACGTCCTGACTTTC
D gene: TRBD2; clone size: many; J gene: TRBJ2-7; V gene: TRBV12-3/TRBV12-4; CDR3 protein: CASSFSLGGGSYEQYF; CDR3 DNA: TGTGCCAGCAGTTTTTCCCTAGGCGGGGGTTCCTACGAGCAGTACTTC
D gene: TRBD2; clone size: NA; J gene: TRBJ2-7; V gene: TRBV6-1; CDR3 protein: CASSEVGLADPYEQYF; CDR3 DNA: TGTGCCAGCAGTGAAGTAGGGCTAGCGGACCCCTACGAGCAGTACTTC
D gene: NA; clone size: many; J gene: TRBJ1-2; V gene: TRBV20-1; CDR3 protein: CSARDASGLVPTYGYTF; CDR3 DNA: TGCAGTGCTAGAGATGCGTCAGGGTTGGTTCCTACCTATGGCTACACCTTC
D gene: NA; clone size: many; J gene: TRBJ1-2; V gene: TRBV12-3/TRBV12-4; CDR3 protein: CASSLSGYYGYTF; CDR3 DNA: TGTGCCAGCAGTTTATCGGGTTACTATGGCTACACCTTC
D gene: TRBD1; clone size: few; J gene: TRBJ1-5; V gene: TRBV19; CDR3 protein: CASRAGRQGSRVNQPQHF; CDR3 DNA: TGTGCCAGTAGAGCCGGGAGACAGGGATCGCGGGTCAATCAGCCCCAGCATTTT
D gene: NA; clone size: NA; J gene: TRBJ1-1; V gene: TRBV29-1; CDR3 protein: CSVVIGQMNTEAFF; CDR3 DNA: TGCAGCGTTGTAATTGGACAGATGAACACTGAAGCTTTCTTT
D gene: TRBD1; clone size: many; J gene: TRBJ1-2; V gene: TRBV12-3/TRBV12-4; CDR3 protein: CASSSRTGVGYGYTF; CDR3 DNA: TGTGCCAGCAGTTCCAGGACAGGGGTGGGCTATGGCTACACCTTC
D gene: NA; clone size: few; J gene: TRBJ1-6; V gene: TRBV11-1; CDR3 protein: CASSSTTGIVNSPLHF; CDR3 DNA: TGTGCCAGCAGCTCGACCACCGGGATTGTTAATTCACCCCTCCACTTT